The clone carrying this T cell receptor beta chain appeared a few times. This entry is derived from a study of T cells after yellow fever vaccination. TCRdb reprocessed the 5' RACE reads with MiXCR, giving one entry per CDR3 protein. Found here are some 670,000 distinct CDR3 sequences, roughly an eighth of them singletons; the top ten hold 14% to 15%. V lost 2 bases to trimming and J lost 3 bases, with 11 bases between them. Germline CDR1 reads SGHTA; CDR2 reads FQGNSA. This CDR3 region has 14 residues. This receptor was obtained from a man aged 30 to 39 who received the YFV17D yellow fever vaccine. This chain joins TRBV7-2 and TRBJ2-7, with D perhaps TRBD1 (6 bases). The sample was PBMCs, taken on the day of the yellow fever booster vaccination. CDR3 in DNA: TGTGCCAGCAGCTTAACCGGGACATACTACGAGCAGTACTTC. It specifies CASSLTGTYYEQYF.